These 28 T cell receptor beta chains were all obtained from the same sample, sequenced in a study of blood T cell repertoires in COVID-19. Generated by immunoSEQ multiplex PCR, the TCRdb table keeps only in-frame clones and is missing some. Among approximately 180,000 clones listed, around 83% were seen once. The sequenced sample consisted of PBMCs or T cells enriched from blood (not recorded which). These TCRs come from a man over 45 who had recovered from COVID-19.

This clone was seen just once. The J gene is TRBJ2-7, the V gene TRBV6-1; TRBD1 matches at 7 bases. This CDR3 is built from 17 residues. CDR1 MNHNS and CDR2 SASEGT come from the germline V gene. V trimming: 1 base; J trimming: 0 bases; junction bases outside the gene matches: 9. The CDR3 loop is CASSEVGTASISYEQYF. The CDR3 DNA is TGTGCCAGCAGTGAAGTTGGGACAGCCTCCATCTCCTACGAGCAGTACTTC.

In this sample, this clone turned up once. CDR3 nucleotides: TGTGCCAGCAGCGTTTCGACAGGGGTCGAAGGAAACACCATATATTTT. Translation gives CASSVSTGVEGNTIYF. This chain joins TRBV5-5 and TRBJ1-3; 8 positions match TRBD1. CDR1 and CDR2 from the germline V gene are SGHKS and YYEKEE (reference sequence). CDR3 length equals 16 residues. V lost 4 bases to trimming and J lost 4 bases; unmatched junction nucleotides: 10.

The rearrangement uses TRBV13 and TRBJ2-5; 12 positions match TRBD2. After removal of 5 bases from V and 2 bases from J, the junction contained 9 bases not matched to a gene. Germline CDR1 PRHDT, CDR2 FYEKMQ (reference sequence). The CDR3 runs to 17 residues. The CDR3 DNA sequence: TGTGCCAGCAGCCAACTAGCGGGGGGTTTTAAACAAGAGACCCAGTACTTC. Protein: CASSQLAGGFKQETQYF.

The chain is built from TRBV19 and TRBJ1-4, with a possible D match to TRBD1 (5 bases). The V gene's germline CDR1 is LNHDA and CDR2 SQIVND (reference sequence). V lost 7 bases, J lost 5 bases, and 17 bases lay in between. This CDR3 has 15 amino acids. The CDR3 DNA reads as TGTGCCAGTACTACGTCGGGGGTTGGGAATGAAAAACTGTTTTTT. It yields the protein CASTTSGVGNEKLFF.

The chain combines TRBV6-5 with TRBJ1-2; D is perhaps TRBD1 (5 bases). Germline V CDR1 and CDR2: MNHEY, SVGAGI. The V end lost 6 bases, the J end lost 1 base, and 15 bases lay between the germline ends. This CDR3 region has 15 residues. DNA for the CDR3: TGTGCCAGCAGCGTAGGGGTGGTCGGTAACTATGGCTACACCTTC. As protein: CASSVGVVGNYGYTF.

The DNA of the CDR3 is TGTGCCAGCAGCCAATTTAGCGGGGGGGCGGAGACCCAGTACTTC. Its protein is CASSQFSGGAETQYF. The gene calls are TRBV3-1 (or the pseudogene TRBV3-2) and TRBJ2-5; 11 bases align to TRBD2. CDR1 and CDR2 (germline): LGHDT, YNNKEL (reference sequence). The CDR3 totals 15 residues. Germline trimming cut 2 bases from V and 5 bases from J; bases unmatched to any gene: 4.

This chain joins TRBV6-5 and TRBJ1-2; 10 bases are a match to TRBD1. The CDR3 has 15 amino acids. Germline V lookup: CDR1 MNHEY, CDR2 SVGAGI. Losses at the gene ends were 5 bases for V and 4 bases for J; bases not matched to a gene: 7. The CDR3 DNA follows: TGTGCCAGCAGTCCCGGGACAGGGGCGATCTATGGCTACACCTTC. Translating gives CASSPGTGAIYGYTF.

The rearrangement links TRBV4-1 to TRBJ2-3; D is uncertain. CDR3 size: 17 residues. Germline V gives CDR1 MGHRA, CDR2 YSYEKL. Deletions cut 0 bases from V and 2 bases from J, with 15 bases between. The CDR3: CASSQEAPYETTDTQYF. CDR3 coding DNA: TGCGCCAGCAGCCAAGAAGCACCCTACGAAACCACAGATACGCAGTATTTT.

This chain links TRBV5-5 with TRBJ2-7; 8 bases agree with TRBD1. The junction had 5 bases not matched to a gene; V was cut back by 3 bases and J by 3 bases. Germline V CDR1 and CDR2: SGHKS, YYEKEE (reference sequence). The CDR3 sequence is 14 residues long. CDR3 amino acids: CASSSGTGFYEQYF. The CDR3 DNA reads TGTGCCAGCAGCTCGGGGACAGGTTTCTACGAGCAGTACTTC.

The CDR3 here is CASSLGLYRPNSYEQYF. CDR3 in DNA: TGTGCCAGCAGCTTGGGACTCTACAGGCCCAACTCCTACGAGCAGTACTTC. This chain connects TRBV5-5 to TRBJ2-7; maybe TRBD1 (5 bases). Trimming stripped 0 bases from V and 0 bases from J, with 16 bases between. Germline values: CDR1 SGHKS, CDR2 YYEKEE (reference sequence). The CDR3 covers 17 residues.

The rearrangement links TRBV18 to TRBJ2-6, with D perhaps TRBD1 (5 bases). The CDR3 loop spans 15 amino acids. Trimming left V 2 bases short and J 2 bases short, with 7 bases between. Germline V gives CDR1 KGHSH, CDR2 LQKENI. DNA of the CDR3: TGTGCCAGCTCACCAGCCAGGGCTGGGGCCAACGTCCTGACTTTC. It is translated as CASSPARAGANVLTF.

CDR3 sequence (DNA): TGTGCCAGCAGTTCGGGCTATGGCTACACCTTC. Residues: CASSSGYGYTF. The chain carries TRBV12-3 or TRBV12-4 and TRBJ1-2; D gene unclear. Between the trimmed V and J ends, which lost 4 bases and 4 bases, there was a span of 4 bases. The length of the CDR3 is 11 residues.

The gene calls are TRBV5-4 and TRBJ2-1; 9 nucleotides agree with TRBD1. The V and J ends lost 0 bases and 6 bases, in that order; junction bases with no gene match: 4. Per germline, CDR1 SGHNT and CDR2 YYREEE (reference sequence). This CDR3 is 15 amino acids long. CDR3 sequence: CASSLGQGVFNEQFF. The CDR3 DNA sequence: TGTGCCAGCAGCTTGGGACAGGGGGTGTTCAATGAGCAGTTCTTC.

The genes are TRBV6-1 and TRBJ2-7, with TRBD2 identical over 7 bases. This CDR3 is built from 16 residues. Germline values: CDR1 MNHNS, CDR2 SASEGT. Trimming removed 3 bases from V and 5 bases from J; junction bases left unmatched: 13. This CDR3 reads CASSDAGGIGVDEQYF. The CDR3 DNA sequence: TGTGCCAGCAGTGATGCCGGGGGGATCGGAGTGGACGAGCAGTACTTC.

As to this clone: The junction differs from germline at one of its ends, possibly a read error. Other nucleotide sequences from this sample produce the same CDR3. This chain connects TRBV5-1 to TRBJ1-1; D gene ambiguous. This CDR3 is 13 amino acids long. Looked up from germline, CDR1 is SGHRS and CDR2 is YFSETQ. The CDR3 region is CASSLVSDTEAFF. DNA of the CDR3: TGCGCCAGCAGTTTGGTCTCGGACACTGAAGCTTTCTTT.

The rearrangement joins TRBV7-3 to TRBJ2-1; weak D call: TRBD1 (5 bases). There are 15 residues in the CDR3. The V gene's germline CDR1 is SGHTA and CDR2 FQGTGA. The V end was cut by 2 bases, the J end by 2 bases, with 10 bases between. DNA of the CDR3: TGTGCCAGCAGCTTATATTCAGGGACCTACAATGAGCAGTTCTTC. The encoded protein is CASSLYSGTYNEQFF.

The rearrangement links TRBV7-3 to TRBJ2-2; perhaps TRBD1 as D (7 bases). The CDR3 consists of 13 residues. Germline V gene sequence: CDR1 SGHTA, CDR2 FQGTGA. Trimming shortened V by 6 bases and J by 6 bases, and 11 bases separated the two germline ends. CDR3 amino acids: CASRQGGPGELFF. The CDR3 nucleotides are TGTGCCAGCAGGCAGGGGGGACCCGGGGAGCTGTTTTTT.

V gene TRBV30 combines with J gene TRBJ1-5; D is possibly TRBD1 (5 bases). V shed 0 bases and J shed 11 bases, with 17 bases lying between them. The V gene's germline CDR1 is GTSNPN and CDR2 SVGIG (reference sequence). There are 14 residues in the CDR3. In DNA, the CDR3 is TGTGCCTGGAGTGTACCGGGACGGGGGATGTCCCAGCATTTT. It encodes CAWSVPGRGMSQHF. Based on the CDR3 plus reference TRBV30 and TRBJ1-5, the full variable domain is SQTIHQWPATLVQPVGSPLSLECTVEGTSNPNLYWYRQAAGRGLQLLFYSVGIGQISSEVPQNLSASRPQDRQFILSSKKLLLSDSGFYLCAWSVPGRGMSQHFGDGTRLSIL.

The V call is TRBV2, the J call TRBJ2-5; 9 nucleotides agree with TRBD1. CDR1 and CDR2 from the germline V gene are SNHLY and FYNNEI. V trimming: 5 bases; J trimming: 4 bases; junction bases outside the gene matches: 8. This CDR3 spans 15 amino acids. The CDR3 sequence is CASSPTGGIRETQYF. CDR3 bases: TGTGCCAGCAGTCCGACAGGGGGGATCCGAGAGACCCAGTACTTC.

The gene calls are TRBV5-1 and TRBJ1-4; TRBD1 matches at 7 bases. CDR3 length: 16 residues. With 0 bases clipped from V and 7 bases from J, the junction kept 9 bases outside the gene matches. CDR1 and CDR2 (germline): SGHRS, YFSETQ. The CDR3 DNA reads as TGCGCCAGCAGCTTGGATGGAGGGGGCTTTCGTGAAAAACTGTTTTTT. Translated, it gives CASSLDGGGFREKLFF.

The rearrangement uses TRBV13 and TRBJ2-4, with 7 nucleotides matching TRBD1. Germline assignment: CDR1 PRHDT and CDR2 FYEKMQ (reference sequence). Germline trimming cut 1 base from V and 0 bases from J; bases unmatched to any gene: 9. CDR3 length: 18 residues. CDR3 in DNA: TGTGCCAGCAGCTTAGTCCGCCGGGGACAGCTAGCCAAAAACATTCAGTACTTC. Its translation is CASSLVRRGQLAKNIQYF.

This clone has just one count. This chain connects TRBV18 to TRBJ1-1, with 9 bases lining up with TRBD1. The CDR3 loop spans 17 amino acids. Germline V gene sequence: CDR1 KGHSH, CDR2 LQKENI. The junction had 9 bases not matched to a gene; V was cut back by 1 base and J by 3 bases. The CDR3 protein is CASSPRVGQGSDTEAFF. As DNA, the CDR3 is TGTGCCAGCTCACCACGAGTGGGACAGGGTTCTGACACTGAAGCTTTCTTT.

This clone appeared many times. As DNA, the CDR3 is TGTGCCAGCAGTTGGGACAGCAACACTGAAGCTTTCTTT. This gives the protein CASSWDSNTEAFF. This chain joins TRBV2 and TRBJ1-1, with TRBD1 matching 7 bases. The V segment lost 5 bases and the J segment 2 bases; nucleotides outside the gene matches: 2. This CDR3 has 13 amino acids. CDR1 is SNHLY and CDR2 is FYNNEI in the germline V gene. The variable domain in full, with the rest retrieved from reference TRBV2 and TRBJ1-1, is EPEVTQTPSHQVTQMGQEVILRCVPISNHLYFYWYRQILGQKVEFLVSFYNNEISEKSEIFDDQFSVERPDGSNFTLKIRSTKLEDSAMYFCASSWDSNTEAFFGQGTRLTVV.

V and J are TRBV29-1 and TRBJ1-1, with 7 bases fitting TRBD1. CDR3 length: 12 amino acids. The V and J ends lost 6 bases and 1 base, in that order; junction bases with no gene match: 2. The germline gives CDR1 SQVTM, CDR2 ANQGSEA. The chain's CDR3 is CSVDRENTEAFF. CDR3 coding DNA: TGCAGCGTAGACAGGGAGAACACTGAAGCTTTCTTT.

The CDR3 region has the DNA TGTGCCAGCAGCACAGGGAATCTTGAAAAACTGTTTTTT. This gives the protein CASSTGNLEKLFF. The chain has TRBV12-3 or TRBV12-4 and TRBJ1-4; D may be TRBD1 (6 bases). Deletions cut 6 bases from V and 7 bases from J, with 12 bases between. CDR3 length: 13 residues.

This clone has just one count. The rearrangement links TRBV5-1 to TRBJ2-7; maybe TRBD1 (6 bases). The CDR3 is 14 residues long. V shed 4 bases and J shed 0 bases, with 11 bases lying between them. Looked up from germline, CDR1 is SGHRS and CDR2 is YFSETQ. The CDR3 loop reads CASSLGQSSYEQYF. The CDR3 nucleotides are TGCGCCAGCAGCCTGGGACAAAGCTCCTACGAGCAGTACTTC.

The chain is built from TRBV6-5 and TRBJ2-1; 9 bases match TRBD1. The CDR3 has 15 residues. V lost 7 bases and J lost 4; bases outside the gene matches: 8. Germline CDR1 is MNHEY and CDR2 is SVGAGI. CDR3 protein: CASTPGTGSYNEQFF. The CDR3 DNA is TGTGCCAGCACGCCGGGGACAGGGTCATACAATGAGCAGTTCTTC.

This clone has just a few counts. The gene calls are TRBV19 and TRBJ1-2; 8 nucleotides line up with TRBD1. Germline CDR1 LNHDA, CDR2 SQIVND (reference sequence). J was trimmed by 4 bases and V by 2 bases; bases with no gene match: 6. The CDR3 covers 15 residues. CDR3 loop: CASSIQGARLYGYTF. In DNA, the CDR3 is TGTGCCAGTAGTATACAGGGGGCGAGACTCTATGGCTACACCTTC.